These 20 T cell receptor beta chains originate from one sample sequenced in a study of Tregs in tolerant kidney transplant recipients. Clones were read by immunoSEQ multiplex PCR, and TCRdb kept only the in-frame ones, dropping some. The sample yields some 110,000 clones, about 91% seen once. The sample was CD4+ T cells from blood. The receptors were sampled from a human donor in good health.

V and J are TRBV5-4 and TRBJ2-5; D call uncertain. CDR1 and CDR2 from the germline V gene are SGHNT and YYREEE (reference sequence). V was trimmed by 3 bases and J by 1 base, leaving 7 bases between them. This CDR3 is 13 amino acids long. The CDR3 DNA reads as TGTGCCAGCAGCTCGACACCCCAAGAGACCCAGTACTTC. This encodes CASSSTPQETQYF.

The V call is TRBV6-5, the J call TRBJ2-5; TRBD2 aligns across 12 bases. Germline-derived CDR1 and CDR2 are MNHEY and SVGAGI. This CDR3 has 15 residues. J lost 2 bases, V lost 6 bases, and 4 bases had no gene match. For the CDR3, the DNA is TGTGCCAGCAGCGCCGGGACTAGCGGGCAAGAGACCCAGTACTTC. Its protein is CASSAGTSGQETQYF.

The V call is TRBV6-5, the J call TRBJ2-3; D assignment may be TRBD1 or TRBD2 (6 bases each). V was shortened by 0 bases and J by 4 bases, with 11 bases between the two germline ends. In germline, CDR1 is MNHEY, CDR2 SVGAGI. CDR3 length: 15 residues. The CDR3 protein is CASSYSTGGPDTQYF. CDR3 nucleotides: TGTGCCAGCAGTTACTCGACCGGGGGCCCAGATACGCAGTATTTT.

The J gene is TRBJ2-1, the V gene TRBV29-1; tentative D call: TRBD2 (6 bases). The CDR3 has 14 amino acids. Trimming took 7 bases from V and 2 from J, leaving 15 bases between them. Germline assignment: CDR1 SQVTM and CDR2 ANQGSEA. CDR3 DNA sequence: TGCAGCGGGACCGGGCCTAGCGCCTACAATGAGCAGTTCTTC. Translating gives CSGTGPSAYNEQFF.

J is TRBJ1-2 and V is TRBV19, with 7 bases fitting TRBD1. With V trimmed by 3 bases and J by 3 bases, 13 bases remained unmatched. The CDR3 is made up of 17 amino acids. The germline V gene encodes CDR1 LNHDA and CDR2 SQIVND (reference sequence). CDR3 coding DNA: TGTGCCAGTAGTATTAAGATGACAGGGTATGTGGACTATGGCTACACCTTC. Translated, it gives CASSIKMTGYVDYGYTF. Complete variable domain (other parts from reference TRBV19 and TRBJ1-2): DGGITQSPKYLFRKEGQNVTLSCEQNLNHDAMYWYRQDPGQGLRLIYYSQIVNDFQKGDIAEGYSVSREKKESFPLTVTSAQKNPTAFYLCASSIKMTGYVDYGYTFGSGTRLTVV.

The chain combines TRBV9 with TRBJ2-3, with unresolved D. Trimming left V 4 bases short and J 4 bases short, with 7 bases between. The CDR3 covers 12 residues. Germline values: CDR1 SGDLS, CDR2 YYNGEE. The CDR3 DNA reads TGTGCCAGCAGCCGAGACTCAGATACGCAGTATTTT. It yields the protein CASSRDSDTQYF.

Written as DNA, the CDR3 is TGTGCCAGCAAGGGAGGAAATAGCAATCAGCCCCAGCATTTT. Translation: CASKGGNSNQPQHF. The V call is TRBV2, the J call TRBJ1-5; no definite D call. The germline CDR1 and CDR2 sequences are SNHLY and FYNNEI. The CDR3 contains 14 residues. V was shortened by 7 bases and J by 0 bases, with 10 bases between the two germline ends.

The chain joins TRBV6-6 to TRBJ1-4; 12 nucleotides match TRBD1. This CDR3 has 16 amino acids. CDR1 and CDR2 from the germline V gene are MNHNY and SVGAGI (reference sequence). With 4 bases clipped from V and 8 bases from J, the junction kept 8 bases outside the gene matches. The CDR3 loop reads CASSSQGTGGREKLFF. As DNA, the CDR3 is TGTGCCAGCAGTTCCCAAGGGACAGGGGGCAGGGAAAAACTGTTTTTT.

The CDR3 loop reads CAWSVEANYGYTF. The CDR3 nucleotides read TGTGCCTGGAGTGTTGAGGCTAACTATGGCTACACCTTC. V gene TRBV30 combines with J gene TRBJ1-2; D not resolved. Germline V gene lookup returns CDR1 GTSNPN and CDR2 SVGIG (reference sequence). CDR3 length: 13 amino acids. Trimming took off 0 bases at V and 0 bases at J, with 5 bases between the two ends.

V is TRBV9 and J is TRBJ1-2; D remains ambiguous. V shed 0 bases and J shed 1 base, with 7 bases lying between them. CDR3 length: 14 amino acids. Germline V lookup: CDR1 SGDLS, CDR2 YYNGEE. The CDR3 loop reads CASSVVAGNYGYTF. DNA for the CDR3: TGTGCCAGCAGCGTAGTCGCGGGTAACTATGGCTACACCTTC.

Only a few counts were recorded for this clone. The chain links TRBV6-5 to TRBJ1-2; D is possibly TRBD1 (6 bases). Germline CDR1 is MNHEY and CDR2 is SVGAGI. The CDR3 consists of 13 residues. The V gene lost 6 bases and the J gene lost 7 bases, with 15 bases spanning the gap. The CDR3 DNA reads TGTGCCAGCAGCCAGGGACACCTCCGTGGCTACACCTTC. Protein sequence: CASSQGHLRGYTF.

The CDR3 loop reads CASATGTSSYEQYF. CDR3 coding DNA: TGTGCCAGCGCCACCGGGACTAGCTCCTACGAGCAGTACTTC. The chain employs TRBV7-8 and TRBJ2-7; 8 positions match TRBD2. Germline lookup yields CDR1 SGHVS and CDR2 FQNEAQ. This CDR3 region has 14 residues. J gave up 0 bases and V 8 bases, and 6 bases lay outside the gene matches.

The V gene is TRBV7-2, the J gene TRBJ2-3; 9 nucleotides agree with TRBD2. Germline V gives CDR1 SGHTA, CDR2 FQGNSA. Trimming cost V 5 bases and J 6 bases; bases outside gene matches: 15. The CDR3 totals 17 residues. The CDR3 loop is CASSPQSGGGAMDTQYF. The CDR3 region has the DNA TGTGCCAGCAGCCCCCAAAGCGGCGGGGGGGCTATGGATACGCAGTATTTT.

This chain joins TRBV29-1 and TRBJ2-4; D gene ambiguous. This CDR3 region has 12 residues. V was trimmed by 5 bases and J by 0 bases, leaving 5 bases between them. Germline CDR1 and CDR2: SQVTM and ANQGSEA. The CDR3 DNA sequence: TGCAGCGTTAGAGGAGCCAAAAACATTCAGTACTTC. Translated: CSVRGAKNIQYF.

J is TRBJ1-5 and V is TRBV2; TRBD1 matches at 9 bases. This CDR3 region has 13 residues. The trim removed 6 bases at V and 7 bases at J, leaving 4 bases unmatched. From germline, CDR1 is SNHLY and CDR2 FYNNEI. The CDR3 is CASRGQGTQPQHF. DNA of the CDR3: TGTGCCAGCAGGGGACAGGGAACCCAGCCCCAGCATTTT.

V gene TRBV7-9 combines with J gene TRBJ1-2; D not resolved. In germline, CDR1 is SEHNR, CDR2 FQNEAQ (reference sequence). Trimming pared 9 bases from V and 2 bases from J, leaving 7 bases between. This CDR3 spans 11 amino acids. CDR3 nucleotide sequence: TGTGCCAGTGCCGAGAACTATGGCTACACCTTC. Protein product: CASAENYGYTF.

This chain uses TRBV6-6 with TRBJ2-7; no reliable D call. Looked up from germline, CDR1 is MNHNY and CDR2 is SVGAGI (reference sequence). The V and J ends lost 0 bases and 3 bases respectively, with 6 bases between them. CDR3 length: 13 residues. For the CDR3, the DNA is TGTGCCAGCAGTTACTCCGTCGACTACGAGCAGTACTTC. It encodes CASSYSVDYEQYF.

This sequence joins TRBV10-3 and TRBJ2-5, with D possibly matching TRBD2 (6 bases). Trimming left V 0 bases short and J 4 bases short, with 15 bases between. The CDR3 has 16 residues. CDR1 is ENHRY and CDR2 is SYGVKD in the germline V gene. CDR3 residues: CAISESMSGAGETQYF. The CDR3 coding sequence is TGTGCCATCAGTGAGTCGATGTCGGGAGCGGGAGAGACCCAGTACTTC.

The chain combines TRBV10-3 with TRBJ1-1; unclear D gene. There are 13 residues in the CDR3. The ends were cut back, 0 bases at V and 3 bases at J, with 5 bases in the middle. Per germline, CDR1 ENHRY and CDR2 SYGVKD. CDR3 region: CAISESKYTEAFF. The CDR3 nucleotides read TGTGCCATCAGTGAGTCGAAATACACTGAAGCTTTCTTT.

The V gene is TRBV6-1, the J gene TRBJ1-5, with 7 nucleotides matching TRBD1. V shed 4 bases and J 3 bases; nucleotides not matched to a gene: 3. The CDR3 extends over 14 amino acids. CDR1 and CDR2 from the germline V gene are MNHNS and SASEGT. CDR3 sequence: CASSVDRDNQPQHF. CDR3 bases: TGTGCCAGCAGTGTCGACAGGGACAATCAGCCCCAGCATTTT.